This T cell receptor (beta chain) was identified in a study of shared clonotypes between healthy human individuals. Sequenced by immunoSEQ multiplex PCR; TCRdb stores in-frame clones only, minus some. The sample yields 600,000 to 750,000 clones, roughly 72% seen once. Germline values: CDR1 SEHNR, CDR2 FQNEAQ (reference sequence). CDR3 length: 15 amino acids. J gave up 7 bases and V 6 bases, and 11 bases lay outside the gene matches. In this sample, this clone turned up a few times. This sequence was found in a woman aged 25-40 years in good health. The sample taken for sequencing was memory CD4+ T cells sorted from blood. Subset of the sample: CD45RA-negative fraction. The V and J genes are TRBV7-9 and TRBJ2-2, with 7 nucleotides matching TRBD2. This chain's CDR3 is CASRPLAARGGELFF. The CDR3 DNA follows: TGTGCCAGCAGGCCTCTAGCGGCTAGGGGCGGGGAGCTGTTTTTT. The entire variable domain, with the rest obtained from reference TRBV7-9 and TRBJ2-2, is as follows: DTGVSQNPRHKITKRGQNVTFRCDPISEHNRLYWYRQTLGQGPEFLTYFQNEAQLEKSRLLSDRFSAERPKGSFSTLEIQRTEQGDSAMYLCASRPLAARGGELFFGEGSRLTVL.